This T cell receptor beta chain was sequenced during a study of neurological immune-mediated disorders. The cell input for sorted libraries was approximately 1 million, and those cells were CD4+ or CD8+ T cells. The method for making cDNA was 5'RACE, and it used 10-nucleotide random UMIs. MiXCR was run by TCRdb on the 5' RACE reads, yielding one entry per CDR3 protein. The table shows some 37,000 distinct CDR3 sequences, with around 5% occurring only once. Ten or more counts support this clonotype. This receptor was identified in a man younger than 35 in good health. Sequencing was carried out using CD4+ T cells from blood.

CDR3 amino acids: CASSPRRDRPYEQYF. Here the CDR3 DNA reads TGTGCCAGCAGCCCCAGGAGGGACAGGCCCTACGAGCAGTACTTC. The V gene is TRBV7-2, the J gene TRBJ2-7, with 8 bases fitting TRBD1. This CDR3 comprises 15 residues. The junction had 8 bases not matched to a gene; V was cut back by 5 bases and J by 2 bases. CDR1 SGHTA and CDR2 FQGNSA come from the germline V gene.